Below, 4 T cell receptor beta chains from the same sample are listed, as sequenced in a study of CD4 T cells in relation to SARS-CoV-2 and coronaviruses. CD4+ T cells from unexposed donors were obtained before the COVID-19 pandemic (2011-2018). Isolation of CD4+ T cells took place after less than twelve days in culture. Their antigen targets remain unknown. Data came from immunoSEQ multiplex PCR; TCRdb stores just in-frame clones and leaves some out. The sample includes roughly 14,000 clones, 76% of them seen just once. Sequencing was performed on CD4+ T cells from PBMCs, cultured in vitro. The origin of the receptors is a human donor in good health.

The chain combines TRBV11-2 with TRBJ2-2; D is uncertain. Germline V gene sequence: CDR1 SGHAT, CDR2 FQNNGV. This CDR3 has 12 residues. CDR3 DNA: TGTGCGGACGGGTCGAACACCGGGGAGCTGTTTTTT. This sequence encodes CADGSNTGELFF.

The genes are TRBV10-3 and TRBJ2-1, with D possibly being TRBD1 (5 bases). The CDR3 is made up of 15 amino acids. Deletions cut 11 bases from V and 0 bases from J, with 17 bases between. In germline, CDR1 is ENHRY, CDR2 SYGVKD. The CDR3 reads CAVQGTFSSYNEQFF. The CDR3 nucleotides are TGTGCCGTCCAGGGAACTTTTAGCTCCTACAATGAGCAGTTCTTC.

The V call is TRBV2, the J call TRBJ2-2; TRBD1 might be the D (6 bases). CDR1 is SNHLY, CDR2 FYNNEI, per germline. The CDR3 extends over 14 amino acids. The germline V and J ends were trimmed by 11 bases and 3 bases, with 16 bases remaining between them. The CDR3 sequence: CAGNRVMDTGELFF. CDR3 coding DNA: TGTGCCGGCAACAGGGTAATGGACACCGGGGAGCTGTTTTTT.

V gene TRBV7-3 combines with J gene TRBJ1-1; D not resolved. Germline V gene sequence: CDR1 SGHTA, CDR2 FQGTGA. With 0 bases removed from V and 1 base from J, the gap between germline ends came to 6 bases. The CDR3 has 14 amino acids. As DNA, the CDR3 is TGTGCCAGCAGCTTAACATCAGCGAACACTGAAGCTTTCTTT. Amino acid sequence: CASSLTSANTEAFF.